The 5 T cell receptor beta chains listed next were all sequenced from one sample in a study of cytomegalovirus exposure and HLA in healthy donors. The PCR was carried out with 60 Vbeta primers and 13 Jbeta primers. Measured with immunoSEQ multiplex PCR; TCRdb has only the in-frame clones, and not every one. The sample lists 150,000 to 200,000 clones, roughly three quarters occurring once. Sequencing was done on a sample of PBMCs. The receptors shown here come from a woman aged 45-59 years in good health and CMV-seronegative.

V usage is TRBV4-1 and J usage is TRBJ1-5; D is ambiguous. CDR1 and CDR2 from the germline V gene are MGHRA and YSYEKL. Trimming removed 0 bases at V and 4 bases at J, with 4 bases between. CDR3 length: 13 amino acids. CDR3 in DNA: TGCGCCAGCAGCCAAGAACAGAATCAGCCCCAGCATTTT. Protein sequence: CASSQEQNQPQHF.

This clone was seen only a few times. This chain joins TRBV5-1 and TRBJ2-1; a weak D match, TRBD2 (5 bases). The germline V gene has CDR1 SGHRS and CDR2 YFSETQ. The CDR3 runs 14 residues. V shed 0 bases and J shed 5 bases, with 9 bases lying between them. CDR3 DNA sequence: TGCGCCAGCAGCTTGGGGTTGGGAGACAATGAGCAGTTCTTC. It specifies CASSLGLGDNEQFF.

This clone was detected once. V usage is TRBV7-9 and J usage is TRBJ2-7; TRBD1 matches 9 bases. Trimming at V came to 4 bases and at J to 4 bases, leaving 8 bases not matched to a gene. The CDR3 is 15 residues long. Germline CDR1 and CDR2: SEHNR and FQNEAQ (reference sequence). CDR3 in amino acids: CASSYPGTGRYEQYF. In DNA, the CDR3 is TGTGCCAGCAGCTACCCCGGGACAGGGAGGTACGAGCAGTACTTC.

CDR3 sequence (DNA): TGCGCCAGCAGCTTGCGACAGGGTAGCTCCTACGAGCAGTACTTC. Translating gives CASSLRQGSSYEQYF. The V and J genes are TRBV5-1 and TRBJ2-7, with 7 bases matching TRBD1. The CDR3 is made up of 15 amino acids. Unmatched junction bases numbered 4, after V lost 1 base and J lost 0 bases. CDR1 is SGHRS and CDR2 is YFSETQ in the germline V gene.

The V gene is TRBV21-1, the J gene TRBJ2-5; the table's D call of TRBD2 was not tested on the DNA. TRBV21-1 is deemed a pseudogene. The CDR3 runs to 13 residues. The CDR3 region has the DNA TGTGCCAGCAGCCACCGGGAACAAGAGACCCAGTACTTC. Protein: CASSHREQETQYF.